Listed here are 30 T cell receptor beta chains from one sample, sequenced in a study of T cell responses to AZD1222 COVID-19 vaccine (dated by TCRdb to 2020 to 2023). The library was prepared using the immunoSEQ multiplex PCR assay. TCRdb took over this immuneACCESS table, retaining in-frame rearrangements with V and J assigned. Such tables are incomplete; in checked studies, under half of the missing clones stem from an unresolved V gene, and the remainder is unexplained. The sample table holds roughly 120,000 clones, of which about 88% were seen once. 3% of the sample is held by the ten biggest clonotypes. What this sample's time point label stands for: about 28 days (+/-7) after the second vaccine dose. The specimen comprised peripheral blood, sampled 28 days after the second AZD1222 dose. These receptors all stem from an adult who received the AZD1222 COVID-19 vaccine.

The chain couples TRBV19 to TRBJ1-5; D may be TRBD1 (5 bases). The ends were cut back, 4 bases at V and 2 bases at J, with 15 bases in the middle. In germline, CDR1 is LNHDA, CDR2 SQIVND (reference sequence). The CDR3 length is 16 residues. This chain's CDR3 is CASSNVGARGNQPQHF. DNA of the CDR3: TGTGCCAGTAGTAATGTCGGGGCTCGAGGCAATCAGCCCCAGCATTTT.

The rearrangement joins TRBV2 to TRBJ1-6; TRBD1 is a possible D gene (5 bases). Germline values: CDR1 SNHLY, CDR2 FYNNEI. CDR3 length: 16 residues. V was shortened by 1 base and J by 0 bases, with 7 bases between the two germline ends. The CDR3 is CASSEEGTSYNSPLHF. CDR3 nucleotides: TGTGCCAGCAGTGAAGAGGGGACCTCCTATAATTCACCCCTCCACTTT.

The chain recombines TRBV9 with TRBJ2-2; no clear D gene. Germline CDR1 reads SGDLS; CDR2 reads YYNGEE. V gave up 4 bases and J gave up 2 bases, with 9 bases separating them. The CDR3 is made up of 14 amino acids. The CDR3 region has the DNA TGTGCCAGCAGCACCTCGGGCAACACCGGGGAGCTGTTTTTT. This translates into CASSTSGNTGELFF.

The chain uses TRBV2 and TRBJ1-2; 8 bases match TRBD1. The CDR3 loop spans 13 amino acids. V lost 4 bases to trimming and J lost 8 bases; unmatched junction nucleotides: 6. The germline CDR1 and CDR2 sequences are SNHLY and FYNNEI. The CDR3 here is CASSVDRVVGYTF. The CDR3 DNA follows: TGTGCCAGCAGTGTGGACAGGGTTGTCGGCTACACCTTC.

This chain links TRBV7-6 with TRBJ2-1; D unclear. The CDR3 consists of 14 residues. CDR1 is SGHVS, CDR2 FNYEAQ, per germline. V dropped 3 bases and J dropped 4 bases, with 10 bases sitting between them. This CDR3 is CASSFGFPYNEQFF. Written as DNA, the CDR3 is TGTGCCAGCAGCTTTGGCTTCCCTTACAATGAGCAGTTCTTC.

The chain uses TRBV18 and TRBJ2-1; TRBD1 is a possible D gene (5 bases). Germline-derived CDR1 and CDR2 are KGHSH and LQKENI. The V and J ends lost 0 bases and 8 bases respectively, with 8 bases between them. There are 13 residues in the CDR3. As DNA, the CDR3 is TGTGCCAGCTCACCACCGGCAGGGTATGAGCAGTTCTTC. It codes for CASSPPAGYEQFF.

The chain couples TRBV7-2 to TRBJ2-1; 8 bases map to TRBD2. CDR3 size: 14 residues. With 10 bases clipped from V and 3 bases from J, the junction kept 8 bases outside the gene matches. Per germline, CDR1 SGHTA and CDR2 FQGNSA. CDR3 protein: CANGRGGGYNEQFF. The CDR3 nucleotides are TGTGCCAACGGCCGGGGGGGCGGCTACAATGAGCAGTTCTTC.

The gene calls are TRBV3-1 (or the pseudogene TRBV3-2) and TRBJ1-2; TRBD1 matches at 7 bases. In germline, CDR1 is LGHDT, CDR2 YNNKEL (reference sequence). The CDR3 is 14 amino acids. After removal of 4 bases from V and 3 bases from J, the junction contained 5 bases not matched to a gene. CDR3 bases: TGTGCCAGCAGCCGAGGACAGGTGGACTATGGCTACACCTTC. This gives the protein CASSRGQVDYGYTF.

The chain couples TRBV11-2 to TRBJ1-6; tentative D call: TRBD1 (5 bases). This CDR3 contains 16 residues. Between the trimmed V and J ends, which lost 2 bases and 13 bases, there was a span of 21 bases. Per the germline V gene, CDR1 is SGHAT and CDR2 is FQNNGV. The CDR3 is CASSLKGGEWGSPLHF. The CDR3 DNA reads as TGTGCCAGCAGCTTAAAGGGAGGGGAATGGGGGTCTCCCCTCCACTTT.

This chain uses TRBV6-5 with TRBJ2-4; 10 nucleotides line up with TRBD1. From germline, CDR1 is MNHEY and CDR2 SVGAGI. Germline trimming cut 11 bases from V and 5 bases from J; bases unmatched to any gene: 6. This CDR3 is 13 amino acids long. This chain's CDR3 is CALEGTGENIQYF. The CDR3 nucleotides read TGTGCCCTAGAGGGGACAGGGGAAAACATTCAGTACTTC.

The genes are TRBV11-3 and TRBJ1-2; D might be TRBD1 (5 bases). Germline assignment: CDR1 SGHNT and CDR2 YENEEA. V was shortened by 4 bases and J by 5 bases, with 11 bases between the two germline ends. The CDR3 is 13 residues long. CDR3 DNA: TGTGCCAGCAGCTCAAATCAGGGATATGGCTACACCTTC. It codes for CASSSNQGYGYTF.

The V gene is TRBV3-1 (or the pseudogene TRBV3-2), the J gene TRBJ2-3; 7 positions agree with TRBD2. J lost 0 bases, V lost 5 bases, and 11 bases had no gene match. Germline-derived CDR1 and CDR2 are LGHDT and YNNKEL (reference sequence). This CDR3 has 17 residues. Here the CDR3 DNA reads TGTGCCAGCAGCTTCCGGGACCGCGGGGGTAGCACAGATACGCAGTATTTT. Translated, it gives CASSFRDRGGSTDTQYF.

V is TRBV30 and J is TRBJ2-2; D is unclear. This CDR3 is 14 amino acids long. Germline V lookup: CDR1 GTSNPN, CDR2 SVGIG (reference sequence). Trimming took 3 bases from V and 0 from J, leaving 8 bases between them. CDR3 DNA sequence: TGTGCCTGGAGGGGTTATTCGAACACCGGGGAGCTGTTTTTT. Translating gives CAWRGYSNTGELFF. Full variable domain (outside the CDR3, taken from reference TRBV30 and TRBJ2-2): SQTIHQWPATLVQPVGSPLSLECTVEGTSNPNLYWYRQAAGRGLQLLFYSVGIGQISSEVPQNLSASRPQDRQFILSSKKLLLSDSGFYLCAWRGYSNTGELFFGEGSRLTVL.

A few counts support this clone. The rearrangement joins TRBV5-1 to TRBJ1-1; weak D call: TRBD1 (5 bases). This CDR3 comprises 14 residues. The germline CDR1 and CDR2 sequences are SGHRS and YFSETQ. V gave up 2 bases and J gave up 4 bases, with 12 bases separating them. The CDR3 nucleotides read TGCGCCAGCAGCTTAGGAGGGGCCCTCACTGAAGCTTTCTTT. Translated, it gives CASSLGGALTEAFF.

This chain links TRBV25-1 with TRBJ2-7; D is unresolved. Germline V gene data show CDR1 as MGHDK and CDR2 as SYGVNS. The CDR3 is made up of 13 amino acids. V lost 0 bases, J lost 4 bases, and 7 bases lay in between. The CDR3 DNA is TGTGCCAGCAGTGAATACGGCCGATACGAGCAGTACTTC. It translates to CASSEYGRYEQYF.

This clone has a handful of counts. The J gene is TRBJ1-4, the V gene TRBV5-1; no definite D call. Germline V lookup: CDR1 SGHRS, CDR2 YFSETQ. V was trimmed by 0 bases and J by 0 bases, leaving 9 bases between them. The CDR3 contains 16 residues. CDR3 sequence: CASSLDGPATNEKLFF. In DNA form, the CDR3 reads TGCGCCAGCAGCTTGGACGGGCCAGCAACTAATGAAAAACTGTTTTTT.

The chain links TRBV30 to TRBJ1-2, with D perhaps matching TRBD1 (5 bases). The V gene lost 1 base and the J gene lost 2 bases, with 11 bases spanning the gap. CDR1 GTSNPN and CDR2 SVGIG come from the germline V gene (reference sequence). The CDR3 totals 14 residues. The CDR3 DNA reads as TGTGCCTGGAGTGGCCGGACACAGAACTATGGCTACACCTTC. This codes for CAWSGRTQNYGYTF.

CDR3 protein: CASSLDHYEQYF. CDR3 DNA: TGTGCCAGCAGCTTAGACCACTACGAGCAGTACTTC. This chain connects TRBV7-2 to TRBJ2-7, with D unresolved. Looked up from germline, CDR1 is SGHTA and CDR2 is FQGNSA. Trimming took off 1 base at V and 3 bases at J, with 4 bases between the two ends. The CDR3 length is 12 residues.

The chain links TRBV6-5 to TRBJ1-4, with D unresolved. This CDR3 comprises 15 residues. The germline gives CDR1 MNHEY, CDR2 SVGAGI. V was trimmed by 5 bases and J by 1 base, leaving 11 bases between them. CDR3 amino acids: CASSLQVETNEKLFF. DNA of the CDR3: TGTGCCAGCAGTCTTCAGGTGGAAACTAATGAAAAACTGTTTTTT.

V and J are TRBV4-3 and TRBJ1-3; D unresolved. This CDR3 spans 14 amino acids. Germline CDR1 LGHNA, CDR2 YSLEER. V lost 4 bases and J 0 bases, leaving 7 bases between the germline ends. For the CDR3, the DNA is TGCGCCAGCAGCCGCAGTACCTCTGGAAACACCATATATTTT. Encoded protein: CASSRSTSGNTIYF.

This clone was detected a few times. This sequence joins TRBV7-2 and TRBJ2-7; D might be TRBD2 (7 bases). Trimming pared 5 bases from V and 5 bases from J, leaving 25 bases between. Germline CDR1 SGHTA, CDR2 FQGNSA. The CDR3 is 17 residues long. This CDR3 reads CASSGGAPSVSMDEQYF. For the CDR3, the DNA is TGTGCCAGCAGCGGGGGGGCACCTAGCGTCTCCATGGACGAGCAGTACTTC.

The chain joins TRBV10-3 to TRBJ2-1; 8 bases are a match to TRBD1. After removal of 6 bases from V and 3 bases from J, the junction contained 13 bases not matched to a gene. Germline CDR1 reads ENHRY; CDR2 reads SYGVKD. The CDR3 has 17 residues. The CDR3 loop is CAISTSTQGVSYNEQFF. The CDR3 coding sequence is TGTGCCATCAGCACCTCGACACAGGGGGTGAGCTACAATGAGCAGTTCTTC.

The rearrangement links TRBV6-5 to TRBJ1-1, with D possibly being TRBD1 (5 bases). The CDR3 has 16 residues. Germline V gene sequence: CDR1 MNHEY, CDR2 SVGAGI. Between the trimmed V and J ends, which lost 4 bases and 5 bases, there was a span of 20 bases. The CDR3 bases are TGTGCCAGCAGTTCCCGGGACCCACGGGTGGGAACTGAAGCTTTCTTT. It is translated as CASSSRDPRVGTEAFF.

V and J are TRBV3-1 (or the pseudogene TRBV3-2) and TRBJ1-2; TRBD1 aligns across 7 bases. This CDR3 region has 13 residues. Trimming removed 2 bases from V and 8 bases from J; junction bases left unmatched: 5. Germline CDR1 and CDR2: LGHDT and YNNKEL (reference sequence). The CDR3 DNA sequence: TGTGCCAGCAGCCAAACAGGGGCGAGAGGCTACACCTTC. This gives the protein CASSQTGARGYTF.

CDR3 sequence: CASRLQAAEAFF. The CDR3 bases are TGTGCCAGCAGGCTTCAGGCAGCTGAAGCTTTCTTT. The V gene is TRBV12-3 or TRBV12-4, the J gene TRBJ1-1; D unclear. The CDR3 extends over 12 amino acids. Trimming left V 6 bases short and J 6 bases short, with 11 bases between.

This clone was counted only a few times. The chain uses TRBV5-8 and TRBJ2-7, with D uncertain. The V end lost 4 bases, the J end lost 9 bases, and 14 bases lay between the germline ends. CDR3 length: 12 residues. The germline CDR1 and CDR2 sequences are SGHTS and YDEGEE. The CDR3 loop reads CASSQVRRVQYF. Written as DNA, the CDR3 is TGTGCCAGCAGCCAAGTCAGACGGGTGCAGTACTTC.

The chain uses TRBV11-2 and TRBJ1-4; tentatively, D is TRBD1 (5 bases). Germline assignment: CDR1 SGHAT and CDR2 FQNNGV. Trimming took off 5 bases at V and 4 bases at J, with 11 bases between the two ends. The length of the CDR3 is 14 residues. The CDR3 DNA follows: TGTGCCAGCAGCCGGGACGGGCTTAATGAAAAACTGTTTTTT. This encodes CASSRDGLNEKLFF.

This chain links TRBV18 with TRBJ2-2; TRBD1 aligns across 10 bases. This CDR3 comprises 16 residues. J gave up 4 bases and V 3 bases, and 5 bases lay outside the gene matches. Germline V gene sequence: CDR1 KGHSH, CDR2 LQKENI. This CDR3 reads CASSPTGGLGTGELFF. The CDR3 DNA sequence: TGTGCCAGCTCACCGACAGGGGGCCTTGGCACCGGGGAGCTGTTTTTT. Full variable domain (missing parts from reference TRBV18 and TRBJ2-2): NAGVMQNPRHLVRRRGQEARLRCSPMKGHSHVYWYRQLPEEGLKFMVYLQKENIIDESGMPKERFSAEFPKEGPSILRIQQVVRGDSAAYFCASSPTGGLGTGELFFGEGSRLTVL.

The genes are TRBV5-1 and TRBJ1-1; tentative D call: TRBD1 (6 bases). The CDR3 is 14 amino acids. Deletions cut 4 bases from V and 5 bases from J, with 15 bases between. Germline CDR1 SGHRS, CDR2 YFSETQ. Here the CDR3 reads CASSRLGGATEAFF. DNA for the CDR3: TGCGCCAGCAGCAGGCTGGGGGGGGCTACTGAAGCTTTCTTT.

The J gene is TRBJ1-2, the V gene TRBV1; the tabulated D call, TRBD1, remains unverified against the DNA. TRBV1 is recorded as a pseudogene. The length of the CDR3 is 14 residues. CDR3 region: CTSSQEGRVHGYTF. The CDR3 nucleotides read TGCACCAGCAGCCAAGAAGGCAGGGTTCATGGCTACACCTTC.